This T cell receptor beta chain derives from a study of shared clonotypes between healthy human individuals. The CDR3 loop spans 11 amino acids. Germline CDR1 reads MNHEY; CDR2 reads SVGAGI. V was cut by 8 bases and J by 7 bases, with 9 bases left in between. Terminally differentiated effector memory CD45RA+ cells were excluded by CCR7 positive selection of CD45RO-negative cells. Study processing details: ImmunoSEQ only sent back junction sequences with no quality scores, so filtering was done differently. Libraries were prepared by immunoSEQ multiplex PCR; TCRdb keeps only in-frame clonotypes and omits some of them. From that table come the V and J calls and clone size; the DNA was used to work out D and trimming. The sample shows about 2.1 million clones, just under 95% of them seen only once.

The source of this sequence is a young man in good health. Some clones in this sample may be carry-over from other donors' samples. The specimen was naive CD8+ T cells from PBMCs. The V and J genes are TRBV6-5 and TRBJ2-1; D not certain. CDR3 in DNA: TGTGCCAGCGGCGACACAAATGAGCAGTTCTTC. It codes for CASGDTNEQFF.